The clone carrying this T cell receptor (beta chain) was seen once. Its cognate antigen is unknown. Germline V CDR1 and CDR2: SGHVS, FQNEAQ. V was clipped by 4 bases and J by 7 bases, with 18 bases between them. The CDR3 contains 15 residues. These data belong to a study of T cell responses to AZD1222 COVID-19 vaccine. Findings of the study overall: Repertoire sampling was restricted to post-peak T cell response timepoints. Receipt of two AZD1222 doses was followed by a rise in Spike-specific TCR breadth and depth.

Repertoires were generated with immunoSEQ multiplex PCR, while TCRdb's copy carries only in-frame clones and drops some. Of 130,000 to 150,000 clones detected, more than 75% appear once; the ten largest clones hold 5%. The material sequenced was peripheral blood, taken on day 0 of AZD1222 vaccination. The receptor was derived from an adult in good health. This chain links TRBV7-8 with TRBJ2-3; possibly TRBD2 for D (6 bases). The CDR3 sequence is CASSSTLAGRNTQYF. In DNA, the CDR3 is TGTGCCAGCAGCTCGACCCTCGCGGGAAGAAATACGCAGTATTTT.